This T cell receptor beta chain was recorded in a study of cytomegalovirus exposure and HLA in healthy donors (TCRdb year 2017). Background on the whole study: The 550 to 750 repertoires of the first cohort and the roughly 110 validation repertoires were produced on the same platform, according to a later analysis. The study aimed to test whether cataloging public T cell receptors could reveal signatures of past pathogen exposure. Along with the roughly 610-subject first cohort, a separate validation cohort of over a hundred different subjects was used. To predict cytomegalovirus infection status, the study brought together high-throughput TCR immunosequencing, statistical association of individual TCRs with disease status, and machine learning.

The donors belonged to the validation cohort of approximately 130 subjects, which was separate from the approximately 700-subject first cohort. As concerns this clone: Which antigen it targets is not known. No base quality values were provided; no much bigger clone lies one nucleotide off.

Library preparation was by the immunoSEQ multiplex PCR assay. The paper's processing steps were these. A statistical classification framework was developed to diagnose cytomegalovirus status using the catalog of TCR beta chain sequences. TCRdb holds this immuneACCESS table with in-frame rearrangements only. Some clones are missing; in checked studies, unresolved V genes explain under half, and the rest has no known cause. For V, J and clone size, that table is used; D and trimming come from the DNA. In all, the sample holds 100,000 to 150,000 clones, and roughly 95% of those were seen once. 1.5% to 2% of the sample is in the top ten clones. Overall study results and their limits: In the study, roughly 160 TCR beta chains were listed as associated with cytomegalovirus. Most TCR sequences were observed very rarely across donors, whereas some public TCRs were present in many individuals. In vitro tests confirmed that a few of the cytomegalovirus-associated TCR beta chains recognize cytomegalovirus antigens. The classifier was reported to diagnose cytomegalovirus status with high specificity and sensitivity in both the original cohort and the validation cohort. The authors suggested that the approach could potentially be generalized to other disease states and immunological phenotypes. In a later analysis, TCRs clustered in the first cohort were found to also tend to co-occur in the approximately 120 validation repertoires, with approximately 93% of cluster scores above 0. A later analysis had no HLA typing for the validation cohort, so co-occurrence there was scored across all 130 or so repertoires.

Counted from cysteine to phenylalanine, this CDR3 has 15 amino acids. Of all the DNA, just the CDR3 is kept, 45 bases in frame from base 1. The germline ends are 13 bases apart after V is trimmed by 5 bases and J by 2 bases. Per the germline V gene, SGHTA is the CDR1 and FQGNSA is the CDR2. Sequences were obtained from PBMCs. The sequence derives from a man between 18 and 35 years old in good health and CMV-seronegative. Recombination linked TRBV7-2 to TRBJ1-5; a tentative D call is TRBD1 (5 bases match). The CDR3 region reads CASSPQGFGNQPQHF. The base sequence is TGTGCCAGCAGCCCCCAGGGTTTCGGCAATCAGCCCCAGCATTTT.